Shown below are 8 T cell receptor beta chains from a single sample sequenced in a study of cytotoxic CD8 clonotypes in ibrutinib-treated CLL. Only in-frame clones appear in the TCRdb table, and some are missing; sequencing was by immunoSEQ multiplex PCR. The sample lists hundreds of thousands of clones; 70% were seen once. Here the sequenced sample was PBMCs, taken after 24 months of ibrutinib treatment. These receptors all come from a human donor with chronic lymphocytic leukemia.

This clone was picked up a small number of times. This chain uses TRBV9 with TRBJ1-2; 10 nucleotides match TRBD1. J gave up 8 bases and V 4 bases, and 11 bases lay outside the gene matches. The CDR3 sequence is 15 residues long. CDR1 is SGDLS, CDR2 YYNGEE, per germline. The CDR3 loop reads CASSPPGQGLEGYTF. The CDR3 coding sequence is TGTGCCAGCAGCCCTCCGGGACAGGGGCTTGAAGGCTACACCTTC.

In its sample, this clone was seen a few times. The chain joins TRBV15 to TRBJ2-1; 7 nucleotides align to TRBD2. The CDR3 length is 14 residues. The V and J ends lost 5 bases and 4 bases, in that order; junction bases with no gene match: 5. CDR1 is LNHNV and CDR2 is YYDKDF in the germline V gene (reference sequence). CDR3 amino acids: CATSPAGWYNEQFF. CDR3 nucleotides: TGTGCCACCAGCCCAGCGGGGTGGTACAATGAGCAGTTCTTC.

This clone occurred a few times. The gene calls are TRBV28 and TRBJ1-1; 8 nucleotides match TRBD1. Germline V gene lookup returns CDR1 MDHEN and CDR2 SYDVKM. This CDR3 has 15 residues. V lost 5 bases, J lost 4 bases, and 9 bases stayed unmatched. Here the CDR3 reads CASSPGQGFFTEAFF. In DNA form, the CDR3 reads TGTGCCAGCAGTCCAGGACAGGGATTCTTCACTGAAGCTTTCTTT. Variable domain in full (rest from reference TRBV28 and TRBJ1-1): DVKVTQSSRYLVKRTGEKVFLECVQDMDHENMFWYRQDPGLGLRLIYFSYDVKMKEKGDIPEGYSVSREKKERFSLILESASTNQTSMYLCASSPGQGFFTEAFFGQGTRLTVV.

This clone was observed a handful of times. The chain joins TRBV29-1 to TRBJ2-1; a weak D match, TRBD2 (6 bases). CDR1 and CDR2 (germline): SQVTM, ANQGSEA. The V and J ends lost 2 bases and 2 bases respectively, with 19 bases between them. This CDR3 comprises 17 residues. The CDR3 region has the DNA TGCAGCGTTGAACCCAGCCAGGGAGGAACGGCCTACAATGAGCAGTTCTTC. Its protein is CSVEPSQGGTAYNEQFF.

The chain links TRBV29-1 to TRBJ2-7; D not certain. The V end was cut by 2 bases, the J end by 6 bases, with 14 bases between. Germline V CDR1 and CDR2: SQVTM, ANQGSEA. This CDR3 comprises 13 residues. As DNA, the CDR3 is TGCAGCGTTGAATCCGGCAGCGACGGCGAGCAGTACTTC. Amino acids: CSVESGSDGEQYF.

The chain combines TRBV29-1 with TRBJ2-5; 10 bases line up with TRBD1. This CDR3 spans 15 amino acids. Looked up from germline, CDR1 is SQVTM and CDR2 is ANQGSEA. The V segment lost 6 bases and the J segment 5 bases; nucleotides outside the gene matches: 12. CDR3 coding DNA: TGCAGCGTCGGACAGGGGGACTTGAGTTGGGAGACCCAGTACTTC. This encodes CSVGQGDLSWETQYF.

The rearrangement joins TRBV4-3 to TRBJ2-7, with TRBD1 matching over 8 bases. Per germline, CDR1 LGHNA and CDR2 YSLEER. V shed 3 bases and J 3 bases; nucleotides not matched to a gene: 4. This CDR3 has 14 amino acids. The CDR3 DNA sequence: TGCGCCAGCAGCCAGGTTACAGGGGGCTACGAGCAGTACTTC. Translated, it gives CASSQVTGGYEQYF.

This clone occurred once. The genes are TRBV29-1 and TRBJ2-7, with 12 bases fitting TRBD2. The CDR3 spans 16 residues. The V gene's germline CDR1 is SQVTM and CDR2 ANQGSEA. Trimming removed 7 bases from V and 5 bases from J; junction bases left unmatched: 15. The CDR3 DNA is TGCAGCGCCCATGGGCCTCTAGCGGGAGGGCCGGACGAGCAGTACTTC. Translating it yields CSAHGPLAGGPDEQYF.